This T cell receptor beta chain emerged from a study of T cell changes during pregnancy in multiple sclerosis. The protocol was immunoSEQ multiplex PCR, while the TCRdb copy is restricted to in-frame clones and leaves out a portion. The top ten clones hold more than 0.85% of a sample with 40,000 to 60,000 clones, roughly 92% of them seen once. This CDR3 contains 15 residues. V was clipped by 8 bases and J by 1 base, with 17 bases between them. Germline values: CDR1 MNHEY, CDR2 SVGAGI. The clonotype comes from a female donor with multiple sclerosis, enrolled in a pregnancy study. The J gene is TRBJ1-2, the V gene TRBV6-5; D call uncertain. The sample consisted of peripheral blood, taken after pregnancy. Here the CDR3 DNA reads TGTGCCAGCCGACTTATTGCCCGGATTAACTATGGCTACACCTTC. Amino acid sequence: CASRLIARINYGYTF.